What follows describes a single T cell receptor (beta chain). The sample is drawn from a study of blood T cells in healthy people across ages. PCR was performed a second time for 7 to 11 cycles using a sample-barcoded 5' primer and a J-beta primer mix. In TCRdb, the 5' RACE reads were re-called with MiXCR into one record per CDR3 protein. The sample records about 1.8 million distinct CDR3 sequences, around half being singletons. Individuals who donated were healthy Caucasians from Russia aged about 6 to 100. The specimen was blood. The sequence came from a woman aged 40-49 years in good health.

CDR3 loop: CASGDRGMNTEAFF. The CDR3, as DNA: TGTGCCAGCGGGGACAGGGGCATGAACACTGAAGCTTTCTTT. The chain couples TRBV7-9 to TRBJ1-1, with 10 bases lining up with TRBD1. The V gene's germline CDR1 is SEHNR and CDR2 FQNEAQ (reference sequence). This CDR3 comprises 14 residues. V dropped 8 bases and J dropped 0; count of bases not matched to a gene: 3.